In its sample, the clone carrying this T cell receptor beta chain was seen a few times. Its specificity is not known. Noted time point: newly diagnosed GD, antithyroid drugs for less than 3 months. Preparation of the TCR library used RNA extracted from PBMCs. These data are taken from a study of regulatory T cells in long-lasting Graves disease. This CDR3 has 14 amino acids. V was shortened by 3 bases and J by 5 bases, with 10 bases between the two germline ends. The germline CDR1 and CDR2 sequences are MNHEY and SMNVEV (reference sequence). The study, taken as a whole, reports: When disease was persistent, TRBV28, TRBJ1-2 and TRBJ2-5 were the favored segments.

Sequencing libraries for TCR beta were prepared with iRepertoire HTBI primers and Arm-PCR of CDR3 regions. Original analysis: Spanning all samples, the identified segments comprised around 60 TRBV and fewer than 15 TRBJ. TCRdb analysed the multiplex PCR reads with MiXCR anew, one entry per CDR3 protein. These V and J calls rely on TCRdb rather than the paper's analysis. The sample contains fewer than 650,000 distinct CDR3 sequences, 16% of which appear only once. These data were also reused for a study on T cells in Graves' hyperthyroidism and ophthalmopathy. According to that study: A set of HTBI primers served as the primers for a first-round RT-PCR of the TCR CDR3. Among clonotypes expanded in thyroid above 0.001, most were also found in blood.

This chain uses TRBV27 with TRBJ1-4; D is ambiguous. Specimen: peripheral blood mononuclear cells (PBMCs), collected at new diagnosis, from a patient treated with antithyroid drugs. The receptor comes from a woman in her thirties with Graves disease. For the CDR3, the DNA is TGTGCCAGCAGTTTCACAGTCCCAAATGAAAAACTGTTTTTT. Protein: CASSFTVPNEKLFF.